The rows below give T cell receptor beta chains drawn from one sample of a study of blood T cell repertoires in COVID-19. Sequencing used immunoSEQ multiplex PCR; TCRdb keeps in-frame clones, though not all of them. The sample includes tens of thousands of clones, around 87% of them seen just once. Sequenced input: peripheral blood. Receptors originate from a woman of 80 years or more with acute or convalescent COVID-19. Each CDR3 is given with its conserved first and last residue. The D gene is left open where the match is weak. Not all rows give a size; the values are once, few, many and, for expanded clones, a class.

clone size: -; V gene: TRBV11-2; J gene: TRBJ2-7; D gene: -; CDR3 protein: CASSFNGGYEQYF; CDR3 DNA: TGTGCCAGCAGCTTCAACGGGGGCTACGAGCAGTACTTC
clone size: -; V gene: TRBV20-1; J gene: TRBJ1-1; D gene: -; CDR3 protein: CSARQDAEAFF; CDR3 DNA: TGCAGTGCTAGACAGGATGCTGAAGCTTTCTTT
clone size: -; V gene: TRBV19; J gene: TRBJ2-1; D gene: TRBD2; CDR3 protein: CASSTTSGRINEQFF; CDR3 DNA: TGTGCCAGTAGTACAACTAGCGGGAGGATTAATGAGCAGTTCTTC
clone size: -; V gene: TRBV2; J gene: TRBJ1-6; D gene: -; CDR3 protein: CASSYRTGQGDSPLHF; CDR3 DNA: TGTGCCAGCAGCTACAGGACGGGACAAGGGGATTCACCCCTCCACTTT
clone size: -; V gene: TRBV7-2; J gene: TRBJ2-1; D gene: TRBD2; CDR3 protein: CASSLGGWLAGGRSNEQFF; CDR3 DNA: TGTGCCAGCAGCTTAGGGGGGTGGCTAGCGGGAGGGAGATCGAATGAGCAGTTCTTC
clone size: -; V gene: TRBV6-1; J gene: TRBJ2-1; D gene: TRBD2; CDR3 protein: CASIPPGTSVNEQFF; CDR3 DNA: TGTGCCAGCATCCCCCCCGGGACTAGCGTTAATGAGCAGTTCTTC
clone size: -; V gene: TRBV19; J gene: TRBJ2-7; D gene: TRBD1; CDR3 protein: CASTSGQGPYEQYF; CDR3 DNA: TGTGCCAGTACTTCTGGACAGGGCCCCTACGAGCAGTACTTC
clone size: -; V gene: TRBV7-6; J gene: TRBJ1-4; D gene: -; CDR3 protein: CASSAPGGKLFF; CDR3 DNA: TGTGCCAGCAGCGCCCCGGGGGGGAAACTGTTTTTT
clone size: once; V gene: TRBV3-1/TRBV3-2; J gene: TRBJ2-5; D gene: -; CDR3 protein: CASSQARGETQYF; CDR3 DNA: TGTGCCAGCAGCCAGGCTAGGGGGGAGACCCAGTACTTC
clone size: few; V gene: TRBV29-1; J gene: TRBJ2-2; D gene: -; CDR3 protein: CSVEEAGSNTGELFF; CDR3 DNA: TGCAGCGTTGAAGAGGCGGGGTCGAACACCGGGGAGCTGTTTTTT
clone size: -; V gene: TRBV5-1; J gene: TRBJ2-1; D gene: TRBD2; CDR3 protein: CASSLGASGTNEQFF; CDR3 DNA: TGCGCCAGCAGCTTGGGGGCTAGCGGGACCAATGAGCAGTTCTTC
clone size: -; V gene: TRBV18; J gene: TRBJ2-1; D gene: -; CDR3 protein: CASSQDRLGNEQFF; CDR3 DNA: TGTGCCAGCTCACAAGACAGGTTAGGCAATGAGCAGTTCTTC
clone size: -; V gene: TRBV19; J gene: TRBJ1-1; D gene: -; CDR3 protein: CASSITGRPEAFF; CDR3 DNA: TGTGCCAGTAGTATCACAGGAAGGCCTGAAGCTTTCTTT
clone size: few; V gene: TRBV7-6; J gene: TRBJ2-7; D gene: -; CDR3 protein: CASSLGATEQYF; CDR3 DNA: TGTGCCAGCAGCTTAGGCGCAACCGAGCAGTACTTC
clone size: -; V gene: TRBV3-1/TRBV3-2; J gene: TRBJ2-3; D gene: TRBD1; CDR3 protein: CASSQGFLTGEYF; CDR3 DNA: TGTGCCAGCAGCCAAGGGTTCCTAACAGGGGAGTATTTT
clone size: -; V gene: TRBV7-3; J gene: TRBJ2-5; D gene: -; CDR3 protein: CASSYRGGETQYF; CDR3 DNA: TGTGCCAGCAGCTACAGGGGGGGAGAGACCCAGTACTTC
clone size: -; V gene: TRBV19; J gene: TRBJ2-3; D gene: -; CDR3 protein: CATAGSSTDTQYF; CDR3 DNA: TGTGCCACCGCGGGGTCTAGCACAGATACGCAGTATTTT
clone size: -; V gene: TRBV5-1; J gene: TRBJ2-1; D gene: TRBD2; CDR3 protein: CASSLMRGGGHEQFF; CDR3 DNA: TGCGCCAGCAGCTTGATGCGGGGGGGCGGGCATGAGCAGTTCTTC
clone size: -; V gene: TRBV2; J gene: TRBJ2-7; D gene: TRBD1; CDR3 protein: CASSESGQGSLEQYF; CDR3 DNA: TGTGCCAGCAGTGAGTCGGGACAGGGGAGTCTCGAGCAGTACTTC
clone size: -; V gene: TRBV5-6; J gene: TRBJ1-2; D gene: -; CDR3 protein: CASSSGAGSFKGGYTF; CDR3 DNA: TGTGCCAGCAGCTCTGGAGCGGGGAGCTTTAAGGGCGGCTACACCTTC
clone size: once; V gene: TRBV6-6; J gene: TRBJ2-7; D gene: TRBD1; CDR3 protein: CASIKTGEYEQYF; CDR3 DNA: TGTGCCAGCATCAAGACAGGGGAGTACGAGCAGTACTTC
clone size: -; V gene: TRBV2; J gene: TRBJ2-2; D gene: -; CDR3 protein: CASSEAGLSGELFF; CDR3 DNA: TGTGCCAGCAGTGAAGCGGGACTTTCCGGGGAGCTGTTTTTT
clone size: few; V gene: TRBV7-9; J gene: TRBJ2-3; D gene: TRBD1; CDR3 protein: CASSPRDRGPDTQYF; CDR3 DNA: TGTGCCAGCAGCCCTCGGGACAGGGGACCAGATACGCAGTATTTT
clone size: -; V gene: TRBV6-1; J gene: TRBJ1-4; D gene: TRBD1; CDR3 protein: CASSAATGRPTNEKLFF; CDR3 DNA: TGTGCCAGCAGTGCCGCGACAGGGAGGCCAACTAATGAAAAACTGTTTTTT
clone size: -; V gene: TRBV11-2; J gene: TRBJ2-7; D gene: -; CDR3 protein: CASSSFQSPGHYEQYF; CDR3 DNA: TGTGCCAGCAGCTCTTTCCAATCTCCGGGACACTACGAGCAGTACTTC
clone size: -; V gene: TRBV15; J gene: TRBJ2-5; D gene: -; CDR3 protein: CATSRDHSAETQYF; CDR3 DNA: TGTGCCACCAGCAGAGATCATAGCGCGGAGACCCAGTACTTC
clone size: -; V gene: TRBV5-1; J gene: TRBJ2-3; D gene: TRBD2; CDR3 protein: CASSLLLAGVTDTQYF; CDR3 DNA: TGCGCCAGCAGCTTGTTACTAGCGGGAGTTACCGATACGCAGTATTTT
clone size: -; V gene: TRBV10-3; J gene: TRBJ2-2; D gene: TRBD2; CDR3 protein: CAISSSGSGTNLAGELFF; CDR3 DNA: TGTGCCATCAGCAGCTCTGGATCCGGGACTAACTTAGCCGGGGAGCTGTTTTTT
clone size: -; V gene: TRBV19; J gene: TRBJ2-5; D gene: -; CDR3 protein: CASSLDRGGGETQYF; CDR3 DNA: TGTGCCAGTAGTCTCGACAGGGGAGGGGGAGAGACCCAGTACTTC
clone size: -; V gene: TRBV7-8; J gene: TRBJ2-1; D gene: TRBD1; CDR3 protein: CASRPFRDRVGNEQFF; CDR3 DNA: TGTGCCAGCAGGCCGTTCCGGGACAGGGTGGGCAATGAGCAGTTCTTC
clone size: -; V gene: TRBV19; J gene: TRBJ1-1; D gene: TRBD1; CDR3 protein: CASTNSGQYTEAFF; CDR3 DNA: TGTGCCAGTACCAACTCGGGACAGTACACTGAAGCTTTCTTT
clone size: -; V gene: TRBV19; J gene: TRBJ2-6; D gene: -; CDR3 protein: CASSIKGTSLSGANVLTF; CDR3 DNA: TGTGCCAGTAGTATCAAAGGCACTAGCCTCTCTGGGGCCAACGTCCTGACTTTC
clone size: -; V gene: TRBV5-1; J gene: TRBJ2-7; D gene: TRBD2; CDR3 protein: CASSLDHGRYNYEQYF; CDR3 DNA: TGCGCCAGCAGCTTGGACCACGGGAGGTACAACTACGAGCAGTACTTC
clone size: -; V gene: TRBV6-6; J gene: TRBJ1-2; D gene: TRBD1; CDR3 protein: CASSYTTGGDGYTF; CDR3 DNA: TGTGCCAGCAGTTACACGACAGGGGGCGATGGCTACACCTTC
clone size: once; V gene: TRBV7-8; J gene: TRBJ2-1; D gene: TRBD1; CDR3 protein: CASSLVTGGYNEQFF; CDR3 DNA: TGTGCCAGCAGCTTAGTCACAGGGGGGTACAATGAGCAGTTCTTC
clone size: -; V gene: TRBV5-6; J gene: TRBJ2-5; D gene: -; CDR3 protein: CASSWRETQYF; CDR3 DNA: TGTGCCAGCAGCTGGAGGGAGACCCAGTACTTC
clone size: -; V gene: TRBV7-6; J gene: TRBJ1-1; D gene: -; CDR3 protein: CASSPRSVQGTEAFF; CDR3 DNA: TGTGCCAGCAGCCCAAGATCCGTACAGGGTACTGAAGCTTTCTTT
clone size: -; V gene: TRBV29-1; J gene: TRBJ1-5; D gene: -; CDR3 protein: CSVVSWAIQPQHF; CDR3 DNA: TGCAGCGTTGTATCATGGGCGATCCAGCCCCAGCATTTT
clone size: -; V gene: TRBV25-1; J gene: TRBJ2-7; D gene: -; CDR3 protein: CASSEDARDSSYEQYF; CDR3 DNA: TGTGCCAGCAGTGAAGACGCCCGAGACAGCTCCTACGAGCAGTACTTC
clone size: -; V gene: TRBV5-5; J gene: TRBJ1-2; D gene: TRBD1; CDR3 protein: CASSRTGDGYGYTF; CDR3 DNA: TGTGCCAGCAGCCGGACAGGGGACGGCTATGGCTACACCTTC
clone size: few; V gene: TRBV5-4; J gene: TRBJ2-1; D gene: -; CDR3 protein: CASSLEQGDEQFF; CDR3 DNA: TGTGCCAGCAGCTTGGAGCAGGGTGATGAGCAGTTCTTC
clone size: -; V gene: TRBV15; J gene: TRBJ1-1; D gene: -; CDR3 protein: CATSVLRGGTEAFF; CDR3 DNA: TGTGCCACCAGCGTATTGCGGGGGGGTACTGAAGCTTTCTTT
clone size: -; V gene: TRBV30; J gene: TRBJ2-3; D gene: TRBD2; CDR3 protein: CAWSATSGRTDTQYF; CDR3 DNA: TGTGCCTGGAGTGCGACTAGCGGGAGGACAGATACGCAGTATTTT
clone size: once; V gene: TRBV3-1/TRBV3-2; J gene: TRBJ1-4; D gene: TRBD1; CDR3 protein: CASSHRTGGEKLFF; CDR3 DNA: TGTGCCAGCAGTCACCGGACAGGGGGGGAAAAACTGTTTTTT
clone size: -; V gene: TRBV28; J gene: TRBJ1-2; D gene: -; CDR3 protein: CASGVTGYYGYTF; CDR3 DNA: TGTGCCAGCGGGGTGACAGGCTACTATGGCTACACCTTC